This T cell receptor beta chain was obtained from a study of T cells in Graves' hyperthyroidism and ophthalmopathy. Study-level background: At initial diagnosis, before any treatment had begun, peripheral blood was obtained. The study's findings and limits: Blood shared most expanded thyroid clonotypes above 0.001.

The CDR3 runs 16 residues. Trimming left V 4 bases short and J 1 base short, with 15 bases between. Per the germline V gene, CDR1 is SGHTA and CDR2 is FQGNSA. This clonotype was counted at least ten times. Its cognate antigen is unknown. The TCR beta CDR3 regions underwent amplification using RNA transcripts as the source. The HTBI primer set served for first-round RT-PCR of the TCR CDR3. TCRdb itself ran the multiplex PCR reads through MiXCR, one entry per CDR3 protein. The sample consists of roughly 650,000 distinct CDR3 sequences, 15% to 20% of them appearing once. Ophthalmopathy cases scored 3 or more on the Clinical Activity Score and 4 or more on NOSPECS grade, with duration below 3 months.

The sample comprised blood. This clonotype was sampled from a woman aged 40 to 55 with Graves' ophthalmopathy. This chain connects TRBV7-2 to TRBJ2-3, with D possibly matching TRBD2 (6 bases). This chain's CDR3 is CASSYDRASGTDTQYF. The CDR3 DNA follows: TGTGCCAGCAGCTACGACCGGGCTAGCGGCACAGATACGCAGTATTTT.